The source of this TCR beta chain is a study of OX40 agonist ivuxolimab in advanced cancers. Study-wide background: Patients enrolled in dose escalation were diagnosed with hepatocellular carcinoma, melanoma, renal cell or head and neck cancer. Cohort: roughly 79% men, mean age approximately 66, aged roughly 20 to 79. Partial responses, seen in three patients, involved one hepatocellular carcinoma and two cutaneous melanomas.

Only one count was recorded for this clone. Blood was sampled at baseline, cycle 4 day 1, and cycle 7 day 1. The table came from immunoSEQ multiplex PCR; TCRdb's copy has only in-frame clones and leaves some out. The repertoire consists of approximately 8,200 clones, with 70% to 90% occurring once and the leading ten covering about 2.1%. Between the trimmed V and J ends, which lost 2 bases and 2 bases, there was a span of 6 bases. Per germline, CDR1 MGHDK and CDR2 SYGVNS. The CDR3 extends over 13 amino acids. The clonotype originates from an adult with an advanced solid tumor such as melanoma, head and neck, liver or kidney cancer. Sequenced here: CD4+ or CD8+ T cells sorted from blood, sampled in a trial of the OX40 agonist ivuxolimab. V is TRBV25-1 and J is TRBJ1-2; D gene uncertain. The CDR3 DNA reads TGTGCCAGCAGTGAACCCAGGAACTATGGCTACACCTTC. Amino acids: CASSEPRNYGYTF.